A single sample gave rise to the 29 T cell receptor beta chains below, sequenced in a study of T cell responses to AZD1222 COVID-19 vaccine. Generated by immunoSEQ multiplex PCR, the TCRdb table keeps only in-frame clones and is missing some. The table lists about 130,000 clones, 88% of them singletons. Here the sequenced sample was peripheral blood, taken on day 0 of AZD1222 vaccination. These receptor sequences come from an adult in good health.

This chain connects TRBV19 to TRBJ1-1; 9 bases align to TRBD1. V dropped 3 bases and J dropped 8; count of bases not matched to a gene: 4. This CDR3 spans 13 amino acids. The germline gives CDR1 LNHDA, CDR2 SQIVND (reference sequence). The CDR3 loop reads CASSIQDRGEAFF. In nucleotides, the CDR3 is TGTGCCAGTAGTATCCAGGACAGGGGAGAAGCTTTCTTT.

This chain joins TRBV6-1 and TRBJ1-5, with no clear D. The V end lost 1 base, the J end lost 3 bases, and 7 bases lay between the germline ends. Germline V gene lookup returns CDR1 MNHNS and CDR2 SASEGT. The CDR3 is made up of 14 amino acids. The CDR3 DNA reads TGTGCCAGCAGTGAAGAGTATACCAATCAGCCCCAGCATTTT. Translating it yields CASSEEYTNQPQHF.

The genes are TRBV7-9 and TRBJ2-7, with D unclear. Trimming stripped 5 bases from V and 5 bases from J, with 7 bases between. Germline V lookup: CDR1 SEHNR, CDR2 FQNEAQ (reference sequence). The CDR3 spans 11 residues. CDR3 protein: CASSHPDEQYF. CDR3 nucleotide sequence: TGTGCCAGCAGCCATCCAGACGAGCAGTACTTC.

The chain combines TRBV19 with TRBJ2-1; no reliable D call. With 4 bases removed from V and 3 bases from J, the gap between germline ends came to 31 bases. The CDR3 runs to 21 residues. Germline V gene sequence: CDR1 LNHDA, CDR2 SQIVND (reference sequence). Written as DNA, the CDR3 is TGTGCCAGTAGTAGGTCAAGGGCCGCGTTGTCCGGAAGTCGAGACTACAATGAGCAGTTCTTC. Its protein is CASSRSRAALSGSRDYNEQFF.

The chain uses TRBV6-5 and TRBJ2-2; no firm D call. V lost 7 bases, J lost 0 bases, and 12 bases lay in between. This CDR3 region has 15 residues. CDR1 is MNHEY, CDR2 SVGAGI, per germline. The CDR3 DNA reads TGTGCCAGCAACGAATTCGCATCGAACACCGGGGAGCTGTTTTTT. This sequence encodes CASNEFASNTGELFF.

V gene TRBV4-2 combines with J gene TRBJ2-3; D ambiguous. The CDR3 spans 13 residues. V was shortened by 2 bases and J by 1 base, with 4 bases between the two germline ends. CDR1 LGHNA and CDR2 YNFKEQ come from the germline V gene. CDR3 bases: TGTGCCAGCAGCCAATGGGGCACAGATACGCAGTATTTT. Encoded protein: CASSQWGTDTQYF.

The V gene is TRBV2, the J gene TRBJ2-7; D is possibly TRBD2 (6 bases). CDR3 length: 14 amino acids. Trimming took 7 bases from V and 2 from J, leaving 15 bases between them. Germline assignment: CDR1 SNHLY and CDR2 FYNNEI. The CDR3 sequence is CASIGRRQAYEQYF. The CDR3 DNA follows: TGTGCCAGCATCGGGAGACGGCAAGCCTACGAGCAGTACTTC.

The chain couples TRBV27 to TRBJ2-7, with D possibly TRBD2 on 6 matching bases. CDR1 and CDR2 from the germline V gene are MNHEY and SMNVEV (reference sequence). V lost 2 bases and J 3 bases, leaving 11 bases between the germline ends. CDR3 length equals 14 residues. CDR3 in amino acids: CASSLGTYLYEQYF. For the CDR3, the DNA is TGTGCCAGCAGTTTAGGGACTTACCTCTACGAGCAGTACTTC.

Comment on this clone: Other DNA variants within this sample encode the same CDR3. Here the CDR3 reads CASRPGQSYEQYF. CDR3 bases: TGTGCCAGCCGACCGGGACAGAGCTACGAGCAGTACTTC. The chain couples TRBV28 to TRBJ2-7; TRBD1 matches 7 bases. Germline V gene data show CDR1 as MDHEN and CDR2 as SYDVKM. The ends lost 8 bases at V and 3 bases at J; junction bases unmatched: 7. CDR3 length: 13 amino acids.

The sample holds a few counts of this clone. Written as DNA, the CDR3 is TGTGCCAGCAGCCGGAGTGAAGGGATGAACTCCTACGAGCAGTACTTC. Residues: CASSRSEGMNSYEQYF. The rearrangement uses TRBV13 and TRBJ2-7; D remains ambiguous. CDR1 PRHDT and CDR2 FYEKMQ come from the germline V gene (reference sequence). V was trimmed by 5 bases and J by 0 bases, leaving 17 bases between them. This CDR3 spans 16 amino acids.

V usage is TRBV6-5 and J usage is TRBJ2-7; 7 bases fit TRBD1. Germline V lookup: CDR1 MNHEY, CDR2 SVGAGI. This CDR3 is built from 14 residues. V dropped 8 bases and J dropped 0; count of bases not matched to a gene: 7. CDR3 loop: CASYSRDSSYEQYF. The CDR3 region has the DNA TGTGCCAGCTATAGCCGGGACAGCTCCTACGAGCAGTACTTC.

The chain recombines TRBV10-2 with TRBJ1-2; D is unresolved. Trimming cost V 2 bases and J 3 bases, with 7 bases left between them. The CDR3 is 13 residues long. CDR1 WSHSY and CDR2 SAAADI come from the germline V gene. DNA of the CDR3: TGCGCCAGCAGTGAGAGTAGCTACTATGGCTACACCTTC. It specifies CASSESSYYGYTF.

The rearrangement joins TRBV29-1 to TRBJ2-7; D call uncertain. The CDR3 covers 11 residues. CDR1 and CDR2 from the germline V gene are SQVTM and ANQGSEA. V gave up 4 bases and J gave up 3 bases, with 7 bases separating them. CDR3 region: CSVAQNYEQYF. CDR3 bases: TGCAGCGTTGCGCAAAACTACGAGCAGTACTTC.

The chain is built from TRBV5-4 and TRBJ2-7; 7 bases line up with TRBD1. The CDR3 consists of 17 residues. V gave up 4 bases and J gave up 4 bases; unmatched junction bases: 17. Germline V lookup: CDR1 SGHNT, CDR2 YYREEE (reference sequence). The CDR3 reads CASSPSGRGWVSYEQYF. The CDR3 DNA reads TGTGCCAGCAGCCCCTCGGGCAGGGGGTGGGTTTCATACGAGCAGTACTTC.

J is TRBJ1-3 and V is TRBV5-1; 9 nucleotides align to TRBD1. Per the germline V gene, CDR1 is SGHRS and CDR2 is YFSETQ. This CDR3 is 17 amino acids long. Trimming at V came to 4 bases and at J to 1 base, leaving 9 bases not matched to a gene. CDR3 bases: TGCGCCAGCAGCAAACGGGACAGGGATTATTCTGGAAACACCATATATTTT. This codes for CASSKRDRDYSGNTIYF.

The chain has TRBV7-8 and TRBJ1-1; perhaps TRBD1 as D (5 bases). Looked up from germline, CDR1 is SGHVS and CDR2 is FQNEAQ. This CDR3 spans 13 amino acids. V was shortened by 6 bases and J by 1 base, with 9 bases between the two germline ends. CDR3 amino acids: CASSSGQNTEAFF. In nucleotides, the CDR3 is TGTGCCAGCAGTTCCGGACAGAACACTGAAGCTTTCTTT.

The rearrangement uses TRBV10-3 and TRBJ2-7, with D possibly called TRBD1 or TRBD2 (5 bases each). Deletions cut 0 bases from V and 3 bases from J, with 15 bases between. The CDR3 loop spans 16 amino acids. The germline CDR1 and CDR2 sequences are ENHRY and SYGVKD. The CDR3 DNA reads TGTGCCATCAGTGAGTCGGGACGGATTTTGAGCTACGAGCAGTACTTC. Protein sequence: CAISESGRILSYEQYF.

CDR3 sequence: CASSPPRQASGANVLTF. The CDR3 bases are TGTGCCAGCTCACCACCGAGACAGGCCTCTGGGGCCAACGTCCTGACTTTC. This chain links TRBV18 with TRBJ2-6; tentative D call: TRBD1 (6 bases). The germline CDR1 and CDR2 sequences are KGHSH and LQKENI. Deletions cut 0 bases from V and 0 bases from J, with 9 bases between. The CDR3 is 17 amino acids.

This clone has only a few counts. The rearrangement uses TRBV19 and TRBJ2-4; 8 bases match TRBD2. CDR3 length: 15 residues. The germline gives CDR1 LNHDA, CDR2 SQIVND (reference sequence). V gave up 5 bases and J gave up 1 base; unmatched junction bases: 4. In nucleotides, the CDR3 is TGTGCCAGTAGTCCAAGCGGGGGCGCCAAAAACATTCAGTACTTC. Translated: CASSPSGGAKNIQYF.

V usage is TRBV7-9 and J usage is TRBJ1-1; D unresolved. Trimming shortened V by 4 bases and J by 2 bases, and 11 bases separated the two germline ends. CDR1 and CDR2 (germline): SEHNR, FQNEAQ (reference sequence). The CDR3 length is 14 residues. The CDR3 here is CASSYIGRNTEAFF. The CDR3 nucleotides are TGTGCCAGCAGCTACATAGGACGCAACACTGAAGCTTTCTTT.

The chain recombines TRBV15 with TRBJ2-5, with TRBD2 matching over 14 bases. The V gene end was trimmed by 5 bases and the J gene end by 3 bases; junction bases not matched to a gene: 2. This CDR3 spans 15 amino acids. Germline V gene sequence: CDR1 LNHNV, CDR2 YYDKDF (reference sequence). The CDR3 reads CATSQGLAGEETQYF. The DNA for the CDR3 is TGTGCCACCAGCCAGGGACTAGCGGGGGAAGAGACCCAGTACTTC.

As DNA, the CDR3 is TGTGCTAGTGGCACCGGGCAACCTACAGATACGCAGTATTTT. It codes for CASGTGQPTDTQYF. The chain has TRBV12-5 and TRBJ2-3, with D uncertain. There are 14 residues in the CDR3. The germline V gene has CDR1 LGHNT and CDR2 FRNRAP. V shed 6 bases and J shed 3 bases, with 13 bases lying between them.

This chain joins TRBV10-3 and TRBJ1-6, with D tentatively TRBD1 (5 bases). Trimming shortened V by 10 bases and J by 4 bases, and 14 bases separated the two germline ends. This CDR3 contains 14 residues. Germline CDR1 is ENHRY and CDR2 is SYGVKD. The CDR3 DNA reads TGTGCCACCTCCACAGACAGTTATAATTCACCCCTCCACTTT. Encoded protein: CATSTDSYNSPLHF.

The chain has TRBV6-7 and TRBJ1-2, with 9 nucleotides matching TRBD1. TRBV6-7 qualifies as an ORF whose function is uncertain. This CDR3 region has 13 residues. V was pared by 5 bases and J by 6 bases, with 4 bases of the junction left unmatched. CDR3 sequence: CASSPGTGNGYTF. DNA for the CDR3: TGTGCCAGCAGTCCCGGGACAGGGAATGGCTACACCTTC.

This CDR3 reads CASSLPENTIYF. In DNA form, the CDR3 reads TGTGCCAGCAGCTTACCGGAAAACACCATATATTTT. The chain employs TRBV7-9 and TRBJ1-3; no firm D call. CDR1 SEHNR and CDR2 FQNEAQ come from the germline V gene (reference sequence). This CDR3 has 12 residues. V gave up 2 bases and J gave up 6 bases, with 5 bases separating them. The full variable domain, in which reference TRBV7-9 and TRBJ1-3 provide the parts outside the CDR3, is DTGVSQNPRHKITKRGQNVTFRCDPISEHNRLYWYRQTLGQGPEFLTYFQNEAQLEKSRLLSDRFSAERPKGSFSTLEIQRTEQGDSAMYLCASSLPENTIYFGEGSWLTVV.

This rearrangement joins TRBV11-3 to TRBJ1-4; D possibly corresponds to TRBD1 (6 bases). From germline, CDR1 is SGHNT and CDR2 YENEEA. The CDR3 loop spans 15 amino acids. V lost 4 bases, J lost 0 bases, and 9 bases lay in between. The CDR3 nucleotides read TGTGCCAGCAGCTCGGGACACTCAACTAATGAAAAACTGTTTTTT. It specifies CASSSGHSTNEKLFF.

The chain is built from TRBV18 and TRBJ2-7; maybe TRBD2 (6 bases). V was cut by 2 bases and J by 5 bases, with 13 bases left in between. The length of the CDR3 is 14 residues. From germline, CDR1 is KGHSH and CDR2 LQKENI. The CDR3 nucleotides are TGTGCCAGCTCACCAGCGGGGCTGCCTAACGAGCAGTACTTC. Translating gives CASSPAGLPNEQYF.

The chain carries TRBV29-1 and TRBJ1-2; no clear D. The length of the CDR3 is 11 residues. V was clipped by 4 bases and J by 3 bases, with 6 bases between them. The germline V gene encodes CDR1 SQVTM and CDR2 ANQGSEA. CDR3 DNA sequence: TGCAGCGTTGTCCCAGACTATGGCTACACCTTC. It encodes CSVVPDYGYTF.

The gene calls are TRBV5-4 and TRBJ2-4; D is possibly TRBD1 or TRBD2 (6 bases each). Per the germline V gene, CDR1 is SGHNT and CDR2 is YYREEE (reference sequence). The CDR3 totals 15 residues. The V and J ends lost 4 bases and 8 bases respectively, with 19 bases between them. The CDR3 spells CASSRPGMRGDIQYF. The CDR3 DNA reads TGTGCCAGCAGCCGGCCGGGCATGAGGGGGGACATTCAGTACTTC.